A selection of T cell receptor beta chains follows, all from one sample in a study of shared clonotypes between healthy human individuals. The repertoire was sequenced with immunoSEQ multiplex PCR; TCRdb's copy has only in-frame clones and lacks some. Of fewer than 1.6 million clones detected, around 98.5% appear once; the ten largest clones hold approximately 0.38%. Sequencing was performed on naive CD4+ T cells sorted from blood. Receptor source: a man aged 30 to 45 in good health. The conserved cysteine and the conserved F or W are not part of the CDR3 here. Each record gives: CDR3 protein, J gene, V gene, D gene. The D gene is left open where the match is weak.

ASRQTPPTDTQY | TRBJ2-3 | TRBV27 | -
SVEVPPGASENTIY | TRBJ1-3 | TRBV29-1 | -
AQTRGLDEQY | TRBJ2-7 | TRBV30 | -
ASSFTGTSGRPFEQY | TRBJ2-7 | TRBV11-2 | TRBD2
ASSEEAFPVSPNGYT | TRBJ1-2 | TRBV2 | -
ASSLGGASGYT | TRBJ1-2 | TRBV5-1 | TRBD1
ASSLDRGGQPQH | TRBJ1-5 | TRBV28 | TRBD1
ASSPLGGVHEQY | TRBJ2-7 | TRBV5-1 | TRBD2
ASSLAQTYEQY | TRBJ2-7 | TRBV7-2 | -
ASSVEVGSYEQY | TRBJ2-7 | TRBV9 | -
ASSKRTGLHQPQH | TRBJ1-5 | TRBV21-1 | -
ASSLGQGLDEQY | TRBJ2-7 | TRBV11-2 | -
ASSHLHEQY | TRBJ2-7 | TRBV5-5 | -
AISPGVLAKNIQY | TRBJ2-4 | TRBV10-3 | -
ASSPAGGLGNEQF | TRBJ2-1 | TRBV11-2 | TRBD2
ASRKEFDNEQF | TRBJ2-1 | TRBV10-2 | -
AISESVQGKINEQF | TRBJ2-1 | TRBV10-3 | -
ASSHKSGSSYNEQF | TRBJ2-1 | TRBV18 | TRBD2
ASSKTLGGQAYEQY | TRBJ2-7 | TRBV25-1 | TRBD1
ASSYSGLAAYEQY | TRBJ2-7 | TRBV6-5 | TRBD2
ASSQPRHSTNEKLF | TRBJ1-4 | TRBV4-3 | -
ASSLKGPGTGELF | TRBJ2-2 | TRBV5-1 | -
ASSAPTTYTGELF | TRBJ2-2 | TRBV21-1 | -
ASSMEGPDYEQY | TRBJ2-7 | TRBV19 | -
ASSVVAGGEQF | TRBJ2-1 | TRBV10-1 | TRBD2
ASSSRTSGRRYNEQF | TRBJ2-1 | TRBV19 | TRBD2
ASSQVGPNYGYT | TRBJ1-2 | TRBV14 | -
ASSLFQWTRSTDTQY | TRBJ2-3 | TRBV7-2 | TRBD2
ASSLERGDLWSNQPQH | TRBJ1-5 | TRBV7-8 | -
ASSFGTGVGTDTQY | TRBJ2-3 | TRBV27 | TRBD1
ASSPLDSSDTQY | TRBJ2-3 | TRBV18 | -
SVEGGAASSYNEQF | TRBJ2-1 | TRBV29-1 | -
ASSQGSYTDTQY | TRBJ2-3 | TRBV4-1 | -
ASSGGPRNQPQH | TRBJ1-5 | TRBV11-2 | -
ASSLAAGRSLGNQPQH | TRBJ1-5 | TRBV5-6 | -
ASSLSAWTSSYEQY | TRBJ2-7 | TRBV7-2 | -
ASSQDPALGGTQY | TRBJ2-5 | TRBV4-1 | -
ASKGGGTSGNTIY | TRBJ1-3 | TRBV6-5 | -
AIRTGFGGYGYT | TRBJ1-2 | TRBV10-3 | -
ASSRGSGSTSYEQY | TRBJ2-7 | TRBV11-2 | TRBD2
ASSPQSRTPYEQY | TRBJ2-7 | TRBV28 | -
ASSLGGLAGIYNEQF | TRBJ2-1 | TRBV7-9 | TRBD2
ASSAKTEQF | TRBJ2-1 | TRBV2 | -
ASSLDTSGSFPDTQY | TRBJ2-3 | TRBV5-4 | TRBD2
ASSLIPGPGDTQY | TRBJ2-3 | TRBV11-2 | -
ASRHLPIRQGAYQPQH | TRBJ1-5 | TRBV12-2 | -
ASSSSPGNQETQY | TRBJ2-5 | TRBV5-1 | -
ASSFLEGPRQGYEQY | TRBJ2-7 | TRBV5-1 | TRBD1
ASSPTPSGQETQY | TRBJ2-5 | TRBV7-8 | TRBD2
ASSEASGRFHNEQF | TRBJ2-1 | TRBV6-4 | TRBD2
ASSVTAFSNQPQH | TRBJ1-5 | TRBV2 | -
ASSLVGQHYGYT | TRBJ1-2 | TRBV28 | -
ARSLGGMGYQETQY | TRBJ2-5 | TRBV5-3 | -
SVPSSRLTGTDTQY | TRBJ2-3 | TRBV29-1 | -
ASSVDRGRETQY | TRBJ2-5 | TRBV5-4 | TRBD1
ASSFPGTRSTDTQY | TRBJ2-3 | TRBV28 | TRBD2
ASSQGPGANVLT | TRBJ2-6 | TRBV18 | -
ASSLAFGTEETQY | TRBJ2-5 | TRBV5-1 | TRBD1
ASGQDSYEQY | TRBJ2-7 | TRBV9 | TRBD1